Listed here are 18 T cell receptor beta chains from one sample, sequenced in a study of glioma-infiltrating T cells after dendritic cell vaccination. Profiling relied on immunoSEQ multiplex PCR, and the TCRdb table lists in-frame clones only, not all of them. The profile shows tens of thousands of clones, roughly 80% of them singletons. The source material was blood, sampled before dendritic cell vaccination. These receptors came from a human donor with glioblastoma.

The rearrangement links TRBV5-4 to TRBJ2-7; D might be TRBD1 (5 bases). This CDR3 region has 14 residues. V lost 3 bases, J lost 1 base, and 11 bases lay in between. Germline lookup yields CDR1 SGHNT and CDR2 YYREEE (reference sequence). This CDR3 is CASSSPQESYEQYF. The DNA of the CDR3 is TGTGCCAGCAGCTCCCCACAGGAATCCTACGAGCAGTACTTC.

For the CDR3, the DNA is TGTGCCACGACTAGCGGGGGGGCCAAAAACATTCAGTACTTC. Translating gives CATTSGGAKNIQYF. The gene calls are TRBV10-3 and TRBJ2-4, with 13 bases that match TRBD2. The CDR3 contains 14 residues. V lost 10 bases to trimming and J lost 1 base; unmatched junction nucleotides: 1. Germline V gene lookup returns CDR1 ENHRY and CDR2 SYGVKD.

This clone occurred a few times. The chain is built from TRBV4-1 and TRBJ2-7; 8 nucleotides match TRBD1. The V segment lost 1 base and the J segment 3 bases; nucleotides outside the gene matches: 11. The CDR3 loop spans 17 amino acids. Germline CDR1 MGHRA, CDR2 YSYEKL. CDR3 sequence reads: CASSQVDRGNIGYEQYF. The CDR3 DNA is TGCGCCAGCAGCCAAGTTGACAGGGGAAACATAGGCTACGAGCAGTACTTC.

This clone was counted once. The rearrangement joins TRBV5-1 to TRBJ1-1; D is unclear. CDR1 is SGHRS and CDR2 is YFSETQ in the germline V gene. The CDR3 covers 15 residues. V was shortened by 0 bases and J by 1 base, with 10 bases between the two germline ends. The CDR3 here is CASSLVPDKNTEAFF. The CDR3 DNA follows: TGCGCCAGCAGCTTGGTCCCAGATAAGAACACTGAAGCTTTCTTT.

The chain employs TRBV9 and TRBJ2-1; 10 nucleotides line up with TRBD2. Germline CDR1 is SGDLS and CDR2 is YYNGEE. With V trimmed by 0 bases and J by 1 base, 10 bases remained unmatched. CDR3 length: 19 residues. In DNA form, the CDR3 reads TGTGCCAGCAGCGTAGCTACCAGCGGGAGGGCCGGTTCCTACAATGAGCAGTTCTTC. Its protein is CASSVATSGRAGSYNEQFF.

The chain joins TRBV6-1 to TRBJ1-1, with D possibly being TRBD1 (5 bases). This CDR3 has 12 residues. CDR1 is MNHNS and CDR2 is SASEGT in the germline V gene. V lost 5 bases and J 10 bases, leaving 14 bases between the germline ends. As DNA, the CDR3 is TGTGCCAGCAGTCCTACAGGATTTATAGCTTTCTTT. Protein product: CASSPTGFIAFF.

The DNA for the CDR3 is TGTGCCAGCAGCTTGGATCAAGAGAACTATGGCTACACCTTC. Translating it yields CASSLDQENYGYTF. The V call is TRBV5-5, the J call TRBJ1-2; no firm D call. CDR1 SGHKS and CDR2 YYEKEE come from the germline V gene (reference sequence). Trimming removed 0 bases at V and 2 bases at J, with 8 bases between. The CDR3 consists of 14 residues.

The chain recombines TRBV18 with TRBJ2-6, with D tentatively TRBD1 (6 bases). Germline assignment: CDR1 KGHSH and CDR2 LQKENI. This CDR3 has 14 residues. V was cut by 3 bases and J by 5 bases, with 8 bases left in between. The CDR3 spells CASSPGQRANVLTF. The CDR3 DNA reads as TGTGCCAGCTCACCCGGACAGAGGGCCAACGTCCTGACTTTC.

Only one count was recorded for this clone. V and J are TRBV5-1 and TRBJ1-1; weak D call: TRBD1 (5 bases). CDR1 is SGHRS and CDR2 is YFSETQ in the germline V gene. V was cut by 0 bases and J by 11 bases, with 20 bases left in between. This CDR3 region has 15 residues. CDR3 in amino acids: CASSLAGSREGEAFF. The CDR3, as DNA: TGCGCCAGCAGCTTGGCCGGGAGCAGGGAGGGTGAGGCTTTCTTT.

The rearrangement links TRBV14 to TRBJ1-3; 7 bases match TRBD1. The CDR3 runs to 16 residues. Germline V lookup: CDR1 SGHDN, CDR2 FVKESK. V dropped 2 bases and J dropped 3; count of bases not matched to a gene: 7. The CDR3 nucleotides read TGTGCCAGCAGCCAAACTAGAGGGGGCGATGGAAACACCATATATTTT. Amino acids: CASSQTRGGDGNTIYF.

The chain recombines TRBV7-2 with TRBJ2-5; D not certain. There are 12 residues in the CDR3. Between the trimmed V and J ends, which lost 3 bases and 6 bases, there was a span of 8 bases. Per germline, CDR1 SGHTA and CDR2 FQGNSA. The CDR3 region is CASSLADQTQYF. In DNA, the CDR3 is TGTGCCAGCAGCTTGGCTGATCAGACCCAGTACTTC.

V usage is TRBV5-1 and J usage is TRBJ2-1; TRBD2 aligns across 8 bases. CDR3 length: 17 amino acids. Germline assignment: CDR1 SGHRS and CDR2 YFSETQ. The J segment lost 9 bases and the V segment lost 0 bases, leaving 14 bases of the junction unmatched. The CDR3 reads CASSLESRGRGGGEQFF. CDR3 sequence (DNA): TGCGCCAGCAGCTTGGAATCTAGGGGACGGGGGGGCGGTGAGCAGTTCTTC.

This chain links TRBV27 with TRBJ1-5, with 7 bases aligning to TRBD1. J lost 0 bases, V lost 6 bases, and 2 bases had no gene match. This CDR3 has 14 residues. Germline V CDR1 and CDR2: MNHEY, SMNVEV (reference sequence). CDR3 amino acids: CASSTGDSNQPQHF. For the CDR3, the DNA is TGTGCCAGCAGCACAGGGGATAGCAATCAGCCCCAGCATTTT.

This chain joins TRBV18 and TRBJ2-7, with 7 positions matching TRBD1. This CDR3 has 16 residues. With 0 bases clipped from V and 2 bases from J, the junction kept 7 bases outside the gene matches. The germline V gene encodes CDR1 KGHSH and CDR2 LQKENI. This chain's CDR3 is CASSPPGTTGAYEQYF. DNA of the CDR3: TGTGCCAGCTCACCACCCGGGACCACAGGGGCCTACGAGCAGTACTTC.

The CDR3 region is CASSYSGKETQYF. CDR3 DNA: TGCGCCAGCAGCTACAGCGGAAAAGAGACCCAGTACTTC. This chain joins TRBV5-1 and TRBJ2-5; weak D call: TRBD2 (5 bases). Deletions cut 3 bases from V and 3 bases from J, with 9 bases between. The CDR3 extends over 13 amino acids. Per germline, CDR1 SGHRS and CDR2 YFSETQ.

The genes are TRBV19 and TRBJ1-2; D not resolved. Trimming left V 1 base short and J 1 base short, with 7 bases between. The CDR3 has 14 amino acids. CDR1 LNHDA and CDR2 SQIVND come from the germline V gene (reference sequence). The CDR3 coding sequence is TGTGCCAGTAGTATAGTGAACAGTAACTATGGCTACACCTTC. Its protein is CASSIVNSNYGYTF.

The rearrangement links TRBV14 to TRBJ2-1; 8 bases match TRBD2. The germline gives CDR1 SGHDN, CDR2 FVKESK. The CDR3 sequence is 14 residues long. The junction had 7 bases not matched to a gene; V was cut back by 3 bases and J by 9 bases. The DNA for the CDR3 is TGTGCCAGCAGCCAGACTAGCGATAGGAGTGAGCAGTTCTTC. It specifies CASSQTSDRSEQFF.

The chain links TRBV5-1 to TRBJ2-7; 14 bases align to TRBD2. V trimming: 6 bases; J trimming: 3 bases; junction bases outside the gene matches: 11. The CDR3 loop spans 17 amino acids. The germline V gene encodes CDR1 SGHRS and CDR2 YFSETQ. This CDR3 is CASTTGTSGGILYEQYF. CDR3 DNA sequence: TGCGCCAGCACCACGGGGACTAGCGGGGGCATACTCTACGAGCAGTACTTC.